One and the same sample provided the 21 T cell receptor beta chains below, sequenced in a study of follicular helper T cells after annual influenza vaccination (dated by TCRdb to 2016 to 2017). In the paper's terms, the time point label means: 2015-2016 season, pre-vaccination. Library construction relied on the immunoSEQ multiplex PCR assay. TCRdb took over this immuneACCESS table, retaining in-frame rearrangements with V and J assigned. Such tables are incomplete; in checked studies, under half of the missing clones stem from an unresolved V gene, and the remainder is unexplained. Recorded for this sample are around 2,700 clones; about 83% of them occurred a single time. Of the sample, roughly 4% falls within the top ten clones. The specimen comprised CXCR5+ CD38- circulating T follicular helper cells from blood, sampled on the day of influenza vaccination. The label giving this sample's cell subset or site can be read as: circulating Tfh, non-naive CD4+CXCR5+PD-1+ (ICOS+CD38+ or ICOS-CD38-). The source of these receptors is an adult who received the influenza vaccine.

The chain links TRBV30 to TRBJ1-2; D may be TRBD1 (6 bases). This CDR3 has 16 residues. Looked up from germline, CDR1 is GTSNPN and CDR2 is SVGIG (reference sequence). V was pared by 0 bases and J by 4 bases, with 18 bases between. Here the CDR3 DNA reads TGTGCCTGGAGTGTACTCCTTCGGACAGCTTTCTATGGCTACACCTTC. It encodes CAWSVLLRTAFYGYTF.

V usage is TRBV5-1 and J usage is TRBJ1-1; D uncertain. Germline values: CDR1 SGHRS, CDR2 YFSETQ. V lost 2 bases to trimming and J lost 1 base, with 9 bases between them. This CDR3 has 14 amino acids. The CDR3 loop reads CASSLRSENTEAFF. The CDR3, as DNA: TGCGCCAGCAGCTTAAGGTCGGAGAACACTGAAGCTTTCTTT.

This clone was counted only a few times. The chain couples TRBV6-5 to TRBJ1-2; possible D gene TRBD1, 6 bases. From germline, CDR1 is MNHEY and CDR2 SVGAGI. V lost 6 bases and J lost 4, with 12 bases in between. CDR3 length: 13 amino acids. The CDR3 is CASSRGAGYGYTF. The CDR3 nucleotides read TGTGCCAGCAGCCGGGGGGCGGGCTATGGCTACACCTTC.

V and J are TRBV4-2 and TRBJ1-6; D unresolved. The V gene's germline CDR1 is LGHNA and CDR2 YNFKEQ. The CDR3 is made up of 15 amino acids. With 0 bases removed from V and 0 bases from J, the gap between germline ends came to 3 bases. DNA of the CDR3: TGTGCCAGCAGCCAAGACAGCTCCTATAATTCACCCCTCCACTTT. Its protein is CASSQDSSYNSPLHF.

V is TRBV27 and J is TRBJ2-3, with 16 bases fitting TRBD2. V trimming: 5 bases; J trimming: 5 bases; junction bases outside the gene matches: 10. This CDR3 has 18 residues. In germline, CDR1 is MNHEY, CDR2 SMNVEV (reference sequence). CDR3 sequence: CASSTGLAGGGRRDTQYF. The DNA for the CDR3 is TGTGCCAGCAGTACGGGACTAGCGGGAGGGGGCCGGAGAGATACGCAGTATTTT.

The rearrangement joins TRBV11-2 to TRBJ1-1; D gene uncertain. Germline V gene sequence: CDR1 SGHAT, CDR2 FQNNGV. There are 14 residues in the CDR3. The V gene lost 1 base and the J gene lost 5 bases, with 11 bases spanning the gap. The CDR3 here is CASSLVVAGTEAFF. CDR3 nucleotides: TGTGCCAGCAGCTTAGTTGTAGCGGGGACTGAAGCTTTCTTT.

The J gene is TRBJ1-1, the V gene TRBV6-5; D ambiguous. Trimming removed 4 bases from V and 5 bases from J, with 8 bases in between. Germline V gene data show CDR1 as MNHEY and CDR2 as SVGAGI. The CDR3 has 12 residues. DNA for the CDR3: TGTGCCAGCAGTTTCAGCGGGACTGAAGCTTTCTTT. Its protein is CASSFSGTEAFF.

V gene TRBV2 combines with J gene TRBJ1-2; 10 nucleotides line up with TRBD1. V lost 5 bases to trimming and J lost 8 bases; unmatched junction nucleotides: 11. The germline gives CDR1 SNHLY, CDR2 FYNNEI. The CDR3 runs 15 residues. CDR3 coding DNA: TGTGCCAGCAGTTTCGCCGGGACAGGGGATGGCGGCTACACCTTC. Protein product: CASSFAGTGDGGYTF.

J is TRBJ1-2 and V is TRBV9; 7 positions agree with TRBD1. CDR3 length: 16 amino acids. Germline-derived CDR1 and CDR2 are SGDLS and YYNGEE. V lost 2 bases to trimming and J lost 4 bases; unmatched junction nucleotides: 11. CDR3 protein: CASSVGAGTEGYGYTF. The CDR3 nucleotides read TGTGCCAGCAGCGTTGGGGCCGGGACAGAAGGCTATGGCTACACCTTC.

The sample holds one count of this clone. CDR3 loop: CASSELLAGWNTEAFF. In DNA form, the CDR3 reads TGTGCCAGCAGTGAACTTCTGGCAGGGTGGAACACTGAAGCTTTCTTT. This rearrangement joins TRBV6-1 to TRBJ1-1; TRBD1 is a possible D gene (5 bases). V dropped 2 bases and J dropped 1 base, with 14 bases sitting between them. CDR3 length equals 16 residues. Germline loops: CDR1 MNHNS, CDR2 SASEGT.

The rearrangement links TRBV27 to TRBJ1-2; D is ambiguous. Trimming removed 4 bases from V and 7 bases from J, with 16 bases in between. The CDR3 has 14 amino acids. Looked up from germline, CDR1 is MNHEY and CDR2 is SMNVEV (reference sequence). The CDR3 protein is CASSSLSGESGYTF. The CDR3 region has the DNA TGTGCCAGCAGTTCCCTCAGCGGAGAGTCTGGCTACACCTTC.

The chain has TRBV6-1 and TRBJ2-7; the D gene is possibly TRBD2 (5 bases). Germline CDR1 and CDR2: MNHNS and SASEGT. V was trimmed by 7 bases and J by 3 bases, leaving 13 bases between them. This CDR3 comprises 13 residues. The CDR3: CASTQADGYEQYF. In nucleotides, the CDR3 is TGTGCCAGCACCCAAGCGGACGGCTACGAGCAGTACTTC.

The chain is built from TRBV6-1 and TRBJ2-1; D gene uncertain. Trimming removed 7 bases from V and 7 bases from J, with 8 bases in between. Germline loops: CDR1 MNHNS, CDR2 SASEGT. CDR3 size: 11 residues. The CDR3 DNA follows: TGTGCCAGCATGCTACGAAATGAGCAGTTCTTC. This codes for CASMLRNEQFF.

This sequence joins TRBV4-2 and TRBJ2-5; D is possibly TRBD1 or TRBD2 (5 bases each). In germline, CDR1 is LGHNA, CDR2 YNFKEQ. Between the trimmed V and J ends, which lost 2 bases and 4 bases, there was a span of 14 bases. This CDR3 spans 15 amino acids. For the CDR3, the DNA is TGTGCCAGCAGCCAAAGTTCGGTTGGGGGAGAGACCCAGTACTTC. This encodes CASSQSSVGGETQYF.

This chain links TRBV9 with TRBJ1-1; 7 bases agree with TRBD1. Losses at the gene ends were 3 bases for V and 5 bases for J; bases not matched to a gene: 4. Germline-derived CDR1 and CDR2 are SGDLS and YYNGEE. The length of the CDR3 is 13 residues. CDR3 sequence: CASSAQTGTEAFF. The CDR3 DNA reads as TGTGCCAGCAGCGCCCAGACAGGGACTGAAGCTTTCTTT.

The chain joins TRBV5-1 to TRBJ1-5, with unresolved D. Germline V lookup: CDR1 SGHRS, CDR2 YFSETQ. The CDR3 extends over 13 amino acids. The ends were cut back, 3 bases at V and 5 bases at J, with 9 bases in the middle. CDR3 DNA sequence: TGCGCCAGCAGCTACGACGGAGATCAGCCCCAGCATTTT. Amino acid sequence: CASSYDGDQPQHF.

The DNA for the CDR3 is TGCGCCAGCAGCCCCAGGGGGCCGAACACCGGGGAGCTGTTTTTT. Protein: CASSPRGPNTGELFF. This chain connects TRBV5-1 to TRBJ2-2; TRBD1 matches 8 bases. The CDR3 contains 15 residues. The ends lost 4 bases at V and 0 bases at J; junction bases unmatched: 2. Per germline, CDR1 SGHRS and CDR2 YFSETQ.

The chain joins TRBV19 to TRBJ2-1; tentative D call: TRBD1 (7 bases). Trimming cost V 4 bases and J 7 bases, with 32 bases left between them. Per germline, CDR1 LNHDA and CDR2 SQIVND (reference sequence). The CDR3 spans 20 residues. The CDR3 sequence is CASSTLQGRLKTSLGNEQFF. The CDR3 DNA follows: TGTGCCAGTAGTACCTTACAGGGGAGGCTTAAAACTAGCTTGGGGAATGAGCAGTTCTTC. Variable domain in full (rest from reference TRBV19 and TRBJ2-1): DGGITQSPKYLFRKEGQNVTLSCEQNLNHDAMYWYRQDPGQGLRLIYYSQIVNDFQKGDIAEGYSVSREKKESFPLTVTSAQKNPTAFYLCASSTLQGRLKTSLGNEQFFGPGTRLTVL.

The sample holds one count of this clone. The chain recombines TRBV5-4 with TRBJ1-4, with D possibly being TRBD1 (5 bases). CDR1 is SGHNT and CDR2 is YYREEE in the germline V gene (reference sequence). V was pared by 0 bases and J by 0 bases, with 12 bases between. This CDR3 is 17 amino acids long. CDR3 DNA: TGTGCCAGCAGCTTGGGGGGCCGATCAGCAACTAATGAAAAACTGTTTTTT. Protein product: CASSLGGRSATNEKLFF.

The chain employs TRBV28 and TRBJ2-7; 10 bases are a match to TRBD1. The V and J ends lost 6 bases and 7 bases, in that order; junction bases with no gene match: 12. Germline CDR1 and CDR2: MDHEN and SYDVKM. The CDR3 has 15 amino acids. As DNA, the CDR3 is TGTGCCAGCAGCCCACCTGGGACAGGGGTTGGGGAGCAGTACTTC. Its protein product is CASSPPGTGVGEQYF.

The chain has TRBV6-1 and TRBJ2-7, with D possibly being TRBD2 (5 bases). V gave up 1 base and J gave up 11 bases, with 18 bases separating them. CDR3 length equals 14 residues. The germline gives CDR1 MNHNS, CDR2 SASEGT. This CDR3 reads CASSEDVPRRAKYF. The CDR3 DNA reads TGTGCCAGCAGTGAAGACGTCCCTAGGCGGGCCAAGTACTTC.